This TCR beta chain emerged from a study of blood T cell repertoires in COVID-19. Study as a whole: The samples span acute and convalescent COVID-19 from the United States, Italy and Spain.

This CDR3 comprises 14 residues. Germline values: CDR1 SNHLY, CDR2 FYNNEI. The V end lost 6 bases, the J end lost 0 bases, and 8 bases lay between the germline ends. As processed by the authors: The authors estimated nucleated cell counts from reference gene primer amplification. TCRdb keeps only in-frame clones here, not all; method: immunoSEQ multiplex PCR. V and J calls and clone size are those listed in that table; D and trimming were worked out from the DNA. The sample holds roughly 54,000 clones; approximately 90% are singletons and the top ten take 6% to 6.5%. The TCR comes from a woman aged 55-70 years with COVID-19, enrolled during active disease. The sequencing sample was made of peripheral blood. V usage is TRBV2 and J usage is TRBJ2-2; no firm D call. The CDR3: CASRRGSNTGELFF. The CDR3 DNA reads TGTGCCAGCAGACGCGGATCGAACACCGGGGAGCTGTTTTTT.